This record covers a single T cell receptor (beta chain). TCRdb's copy holds only in-frame clones and misses some; the assay was immunoSEQ multiplex PCR. The repertoire holds 300,000 to 450,000 clones, with more than 65% as singletons. This sample is drawn from a study of blood T cell repertoires in COVID-19. Across the whole study: Sample material is recorded as cDNA or gDNA derived from T cells, B-cell-depleted T cells, or PBMCs.

The receptor's source is a human donor with acute or convalescent COVID-19. The donor label of this sample is uncertain. Sequencing was performed on peripheral blood.

The CDR3: CASSLVTGGTPYEQYF. CDR3 in DNA: TGTGCCAGCAGCTTAGTTACAGGGGGCACTCCCTACGAGCAGTACTTC. The chain uses TRBV7-2 and TRBJ2-7; the match to TRBD1 covers 9 bases. The CDR3 runs to 16 residues. Losses at the gene ends were 1 base for V and 2 bases for J; bases not matched to a gene: 6. The germline V gene has CDR1 SGHTA and CDR2 FQGNSA.